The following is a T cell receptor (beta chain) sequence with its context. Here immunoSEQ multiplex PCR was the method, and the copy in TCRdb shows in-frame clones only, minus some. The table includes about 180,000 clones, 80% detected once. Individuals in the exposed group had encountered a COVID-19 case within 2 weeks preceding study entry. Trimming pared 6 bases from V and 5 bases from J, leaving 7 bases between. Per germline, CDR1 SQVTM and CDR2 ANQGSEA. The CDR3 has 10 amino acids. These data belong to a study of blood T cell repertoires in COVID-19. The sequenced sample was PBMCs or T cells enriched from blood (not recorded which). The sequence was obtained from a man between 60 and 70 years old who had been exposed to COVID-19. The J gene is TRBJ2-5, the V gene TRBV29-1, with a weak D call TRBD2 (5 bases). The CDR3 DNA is TGCAGCGTGGAGGTGGAGACCCAGTACTTC. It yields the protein CSVEVETQYF.